Listed here are 27 T cell receptor beta chains from one sample, sequenced in a study of early T cells in non-severe SARS-CoV-2 infection. MiXCR, applied by TCRdb to the 5' RACE reads, yields one record per CDR3 protein. The data hold about 66,000 distinct CDR3 sequences, with less than 20% observed a single time. The sample in question was whole blood, obtained at baseline. The receptors shown here come from an adult who was a healthcare worker with PCR-confirmed SARS-CoV-2 infection or an uninfected control (not recorded which).

The sample holds many counts of this clonotype. V and J are TRBV20-1 and TRBJ2-7, with D tentatively TRBD1 (6 bases). The CDR3 loop spans 12 amino acids. The V end was cut by 3 bases, the J end by 4 bases, with 10 bases between. CDR1 and CDR2 from the germline V gene are DFQATT and SNEGSKA (reference sequence). This CDR3 is CSARPQGYEQYF. For the CDR3, the DNA is TGCAGTGCTAGGCCTCAGGGGTACGAGCAGTACTTC.

The chain carries TRBV7-2 and TRBJ1-6, with no clear D. The germline V and J ends were trimmed by 3 bases and 6 bases, with 3 bases remaining between them. The CDR3 consists of 12 residues. Germline-derived CDR1 and CDR2 are SGHTA and FQGNSA. In nucleotides, the CDR3 is TGTGCCAGCAGCTTTCTTAATTCACCCCTCCACTTT. It is translated as CASSFLNSPLHF.

This clonotype has more than one count but fewer than ten. The chain couples TRBV19 to TRBJ2-4, with 11 bases lining up with TRBD2. Germline V lookup: CDR1 LNHDA, CDR2 SQIVND (reference sequence). There are 16 residues in the CDR3. V was clipped by 5 bases and J by 3 bases; unmatched bases: 6. The CDR3 coding sequence is TGTGCCAGTAGTCCCAGACTAGCGGGACTCAAAAACATTCAGTACTTC. Protein product: CASSPRLAGLKNIQYF.

This clonotype was seen a handful of times. The genes are TRBV29-1 and TRBJ2-6; 11 nucleotides align to TRBD1. The CDR3 runs 15 residues. Germline CDR1 SQVTM, CDR2 ANQGSEA. J lost 3 bases, V lost 4 bases, and 2 bases had no gene match. Here the CDR3 reads CSVGTGGFGANVLTF. The CDR3 DNA reads as TGCAGCGTTGGGACAGGGGGCTTTGGGGCCAACGTCCTGACTTTC.

This clonotype occurred a few times. J is TRBJ2-5 and V is TRBV5-4; D unresolved. Germline CDR1 SGHNT, CDR2 YYREEE (reference sequence). Between the trimmed V and J ends, which lost 2 bases and 1 base, there was a span of 12 bases. The CDR3 is 15 amino acids. CDR3 sequence: CASSLPLARQETQYF. In DNA, the CDR3 is TGTGCCAGCAGCTTACCCCTGGCGCGCCAAGAGACCCAGTACTTC. Filled out from reference TRBV5-4 and TRBJ2-5, the complete variable domain reads ETGVTQSPTHLIKTRGQQVTLRCSSQSGHNTVSWYQQALGQGPQFIFQYYREEENGRGNFPPRFSGLQFPNYSSELNVNALELDDSALYLCASSLPLARQETQYFGPGTRLLVL.

In this sample, this clonotype turned up many times. The chain is built from TRBV18 and TRBJ2-1; 8 positions agree with TRBD2. The germline gives CDR1 KGHSH, CDR2 LQKENI. Unmatched junction bases numbered 6, after V lost 3 bases and J lost 5 bases. The CDR3 sequence is 15 residues long. DNA for the CDR3: TGTGCCAGCTCACCGGGACTAGGATCCCACAATGAGCAGTTCTTC. This gives the protein CASSPGLGSHNEQFF.

This clonotype has just a few counts. CDR3 amino acids: CASSASSGGSEKLFF. The CDR3 DNA sequence: TGTGCCAGCAGTGCCTCGTCCGGCGGGAGTGAAAAACTGTTTTTT. The chain recombines TRBV25-1 with TRBJ1-4; no reliable D call. Germline loops: CDR1 MGHDK, CDR2 SYGVNS. The CDR3 is made up of 15 amino acids. Trimming left V 4 bases short and J 7 bases short, with 16 bases between. Full variable domain (outside the CDR3, taken from reference TRBV25-1 and TRBJ1-4): EADIYQTPRYLVIGTGKKITLECSQTMGHDKMYWYQQDPGMELHLIHYSYGVNSTEKGDLSSESTVSRIRTEHFPLTLESARPSHTSQYLCASSASSGGSEKLFFGSGTQLSVL.

This clonotype was detected only a few times. V is TRBV7-6 and J is TRBJ1-1; D is unclear. CDR1 is SGHVS, CDR2 FNYEAQ, per germline. CDR3 length equals 14 residues. The V and J ends lost 2 bases and 1 base respectively, with 8 bases between them. CDR3 bases: TGTGCCAGCAGCTTACGTGGGAGGAACACTGAAGCTTTCTTT. Translated: CASSLRGRNTEAFF.

The CDR3 DNA is TGTGCCAGCTGGGATACCGGGGAGCTGTTTTTT. This translates into CASWDTGELFF. J is TRBJ2-2 and V is TRBV6-2 or TRBV6-3; D not certain. Trimming left V 8 bases short and J 5 bases short, with 6 bases between. This CDR3 has 11 amino acids. The germline V gene has CDR1 MNHEY and CDR2 SVGEGT.

In its sample, this clonotype was seen many times. The rearrangement joins TRBV18 to TRBJ1-1; perhaps TRBD1 as D (5 bases). The CDR3 is made up of 12 amino acids. The V and J ends lost 3 bases and 7 bases respectively, with 9 bases between them. Per the germline V gene, CDR1 is KGHSH and CDR2 is LQKENI. The CDR3 region has the DNA TGTGCCAGCTCACCGGGGCCGGATGAAGCTTTCTTT. Translation: CASSPGPDEAFF.

This sequence joins TRBV6-2 or TRBV6-3 and TRBJ2-1, with 15 bases identical to TRBD2. The junction had 18 bases not matched to a gene; V was cut back by 6 bases and J by 6 bases. The CDR3 consists of 20 residues. Per the germline V gene, CDR1 is MNHEY and CDR2 is SVGEGT. CDR3 loop: CASRDRTSGRASTPRNEQFF. DNA of the CDR3: TGTGCCAGCAGGGATAGGACTAGCGGGAGGGCCTCAACCCCCCGCAATGAGCAGTTCTTC.

The chain combines TRBV7-9 with TRBJ2-7, with D uncertain. This CDR3 has 13 amino acids. The germline CDR1 and CDR2 sequences are SEHNR and FQNEAQ (reference sequence). Deletions cut 5 bases from V and 2 bases from J, with 10 bases between. The CDR3 protein is CASSRPVPYEQYF. CDR3 nucleotide sequence: TGTGCCAGCAGCCGCCCTGTCCCCTACGAGCAGTACTTC.

The chain carries TRBV5-1 and TRBJ1-4; tentative D call: TRBD1 (5 bases). The CDR3 spans 15 residues. Germline V gene sequence: CDR1 SGHRS, CDR2 YFSETQ. Trimming stripped 0 bases from V and 1 base from J, with 7 bases between. The CDR3 loop is CASSLEQGTNEKLFF. The CDR3 coding sequence is TGCGCCAGCAGCTTGGAGCAGGGAACTAATGAAAAACTGTTTTTT.

This clonotype was seen only a few times. The J gene is TRBJ2-2, the V gene TRBV7-9, with D maybe TRBD1 (6 bases). The CDR3 sequence is 15 residues long. Trimming cost V 4 bases and J 7 bases, with 16 bases left between them. In germline, CDR1 is SEHNR, CDR2 FQNEAQ (reference sequence). CDR3 in DNA: TGTGCCAGCAGCTACTTAGCAGGGGCCGGCGGGGAGCTGTTTTTT. Amino acids: CASSYLAGAGGELFF.

The chain joins TRBV7-2 to TRBJ1-1; 8 bases are shared with TRBD1. V lost 0 bases, J lost 0 bases, and 6 bases stayed unmatched. Germline V CDR1 and CDR2: SGHTA, FQGNSA. This CDR3 comprises 17 residues. The CDR3 nucleotides read TGTGCCAGCAGCTTAGCATCAGGGGGCGCGATGAACACTGAAGCTTTCTTT. It specifies CASSLASGGAMNTEAFF.

The table lists this clonotype with many counts. The CDR3: CASSPSWGIGVTDTQYF. CDR3 DNA: TGTGCCAGCAGTCCATCTTGGGGGATCGGGGTCACAGATACGCAGTATTTT. This rearrangement joins TRBV27 to TRBJ2-3; D tentatively fits TRBD1 or TRBD2 (5 bases each). The germline V and J ends were trimmed by 5 bases and 2 bases, with 20 bases remaining between them. The CDR3 spans 17 residues. Germline V lookup: CDR1 MNHEY, CDR2 SMNVEV (reference sequence).

This clonotype was recorded a few times. This chain links TRBV7-2 with TRBJ2-1; D is ambiguous. Germline CDR1 and CDR2: SGHTA and FQGNSA. Trimming pared 5 bases from V and 9 bases from J, leaving 8 bases between. This CDR3 spans 11 amino acids. The CDR3 spells CASSLNGEQFF. CDR3 nucleotide sequence: TGTGCCAGCAGCCTCAACGGTGAGCAGTTCTTC. Full variable domain (rest looked up from reference TRBV7-2 and TRBJ2-1): GAGVSQSPSNKVTEKGKDVELRCDPISGHTALYWYRQSLGQGLEFLIYFQGNSAPDKSGLPSDRFSAERTGGSVSTLTIQRTQQEDSAVYLCASSLNGEQFFGPGTRLTVL.

The chain combines TRBV27 with TRBJ1-2; no clear D. V was clipped by 2 bases and J by 0 bases, with 7 bases between them. The germline V gene has CDR1 MNHEY and CDR2 SMNVEV (reference sequence). The CDR3 sequence is 14 residues long. The CDR3 coding sequence is TGTGCCAGCAGTTTAACAGCGACTAACTATGGCTACACCTTC. This codes for CASSLTATNYGYTF.

This clonotype was observed a handful of times. In DNA, the CDR3 is TGTGCCAGCTCACCCGATTACGAGCAGTACTTC. Amino acid sequence: CASSPDYEQYF. The V and J genes are TRBV18 and TRBJ2-7, with D unresolved. Trimming removed 3 bases from V and 4 bases from J, with 4 bases in between. Germline assignment: CDR1 KGHSH and CDR2 LQKENI. The CDR3 extends over 11 amino acids.

The genes are TRBV5-4 and TRBJ2-3; weak D call: TRBD1 (6 bases). The CDR3 sequence is 13 residues long. Germline CDR1 SGHNT, CDR2 YYREEE (reference sequence). Trimming cost V 5 bases and J 4 bases, with 11 bases left between them. CDR3 sequence: CASRDGQSDTQYF. CDR3 nucleotide sequence: TGTGCCAGCAGGGACGGACAGTCAGATACGCAGTATTTT.

V usage is TRBV7-2 and J usage is TRBJ2-5, with D unresolved. Germline V CDR1 and CDR2: SGHTA, FQGNSA. Trimming cost V 7 bases and J 5 bases, with 14 bases left between them. This CDR3 is built from 13 residues. The CDR3 loop is CASTFPPAETQYF. The CDR3 nucleotides read TGTGCCAGCACCTTCCCCCCAGCGGAGACCCAGTACTTC. Together with reference TRBV7-2 and TRBJ2-5, the CDR3 gives the full variable domain: GAGVSQSPSNKVTEKGKDVELRCDPISGHTALYWYRQSLGQGLEFLIYFQGNSAPDKSGLPSDRFSAERTGGSVSTLTIQRTQQEDSAVYLCASTFPPAETQYFGPGTRLLVL.

The CDR3 DNA is TGTGCCAGCAGCTTTATTAGAGATACGCAGTATTTT. It specifies CASSFIRDTQYF. This chain connects TRBV13 to TRBJ2-3, with D unresolved. The CDR3 consists of 12 residues. Trimming pared 3 bases from V and 5 bases from J, leaving 6 bases between. The V gene's germline CDR1 is PRHDT and CDR2 FYEKMQ (reference sequence). The complete variable domain, with remaining parts taken from reference TRBV13 and TRBJ2-3, reads AAGVIQSPRHLIKEKRETATLKCYPIPRHDTVYWYQQGPGQDPQFLISFYEKMQSDKGSIPDRFSAQQFSDYHSELNMSSLELGDSALYFCASSFIRDTQYFGPGTRLTVL.

This clonotype was found a few times. The chain couples TRBV9 to TRBJ2-5; TRBD1 is a possible D gene (6 bases). Germline CDR1 and CDR2: SGDLS and YYNGEE. Deletions cut 4 bases from V and 4 bases from J, with 14 bases between. This CDR3 comprises 14 residues. CDR3 loop: CASSLTGTLETQYF. In DNA, the CDR3 is TGTGCCAGCAGCCTTACAGGGACATTAGAGACCCAGTACTTC.

The rearrangement links TRBV6-1 to TRBJ1-2; D is unclear. V gave up 5 bases and J gave up 8 bases, with 9 bases separating them. Per germline, CDR1 MNHNS and CDR2 SASEGT. The CDR3 has 11 residues. This CDR3 reads CASSFEGGYTF. As DNA, the CDR3 is TGTGCCAGCAGTTTCGAGGGAGGCTACACCTTC.

This clonotype was seen only a few times. This chain uses TRBV29-1 with TRBJ1-1; 9 bases agree with TRBD1. The CDR3 runs 11 residues. Germline CDR1 SQVTM, CDR2 ANQGSEA. The J segment lost 6 bases and the V segment lost 7 bases, leaving 3 bases of the junction unmatched. The CDR3 DNA sequence: TGCAGCGCTCACAGGGGGCCTGAAGCTTTCTTT. Its protein product is CSAHRGPEAFF.

The chain carries TRBV7-6 and TRBJ2-2; 7 positions match TRBD2. The CDR3 extends over 12 amino acids. The trim removed 10 bases at V and 4 bases at J, leaving 3 bases unmatched. The germline V gene has CDR1 SGHVS and CDR2 FNYEAQ. CDR3: CAIGGSTGELFF. The CDR3 nucleotides are TGTGCCATAGGCGGGAGCACCGGGGAGCTGTTTTTT.

There are a few counts of this clonotype. The rearrangement links TRBV6-1 to TRBJ2-3; no clear D. Trimming removed 0 bases from V and 7 bases from J, with 5 bases in between. Germline loops: CDR1 MNHNS, CDR2 SASEGT. The CDR3 spans 12 residues. The CDR3 is CASSEAAYTQYF. DNA of the CDR3: TGTGCCAGCAGTGAAGCGGCATATACGCAGTATTTT.